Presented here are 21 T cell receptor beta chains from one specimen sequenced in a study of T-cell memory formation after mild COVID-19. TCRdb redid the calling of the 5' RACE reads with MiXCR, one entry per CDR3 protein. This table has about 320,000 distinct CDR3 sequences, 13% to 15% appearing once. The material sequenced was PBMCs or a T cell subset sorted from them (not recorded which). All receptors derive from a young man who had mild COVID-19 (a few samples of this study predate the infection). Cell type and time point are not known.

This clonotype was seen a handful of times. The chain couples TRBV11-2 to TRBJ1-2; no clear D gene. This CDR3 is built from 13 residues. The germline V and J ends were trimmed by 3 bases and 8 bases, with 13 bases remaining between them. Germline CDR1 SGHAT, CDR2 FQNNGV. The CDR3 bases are TGTGCCAGCAGCTTTTACGTCGCGGGAGGCTACACCTTC. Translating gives CASSFYVAGGYTF.

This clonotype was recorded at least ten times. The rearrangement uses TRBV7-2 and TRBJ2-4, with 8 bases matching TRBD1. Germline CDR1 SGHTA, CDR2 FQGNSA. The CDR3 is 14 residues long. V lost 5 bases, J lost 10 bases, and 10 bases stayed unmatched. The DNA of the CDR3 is TGTGCCAGCAGCCCCGAGGACAGGGTAGGGATTCAGTACTTC. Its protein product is CASSPEDRVGIQYF.

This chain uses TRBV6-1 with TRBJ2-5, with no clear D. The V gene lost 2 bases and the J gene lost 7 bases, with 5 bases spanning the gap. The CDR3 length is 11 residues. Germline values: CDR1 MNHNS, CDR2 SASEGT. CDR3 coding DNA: TGTGCCAGCAGTGAATGGGGGACCCAGTACTTC. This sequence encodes CASSEWGTQYF.

CDR3 DNA: TGTGCCAGCTCGCCGACGGATTTAGTCCTGAACACTGAAGCTTTCTTT. Residues: CASSPTDLVLNTEAFF. The chain combines TRBV18 with TRBJ1-1, with D unresolved. The germline gives CDR1 KGHSH, CDR2 LQKENI. There are 16 residues in the CDR3. V was pared by 6 bases and J by 0 bases, with 17 bases between.

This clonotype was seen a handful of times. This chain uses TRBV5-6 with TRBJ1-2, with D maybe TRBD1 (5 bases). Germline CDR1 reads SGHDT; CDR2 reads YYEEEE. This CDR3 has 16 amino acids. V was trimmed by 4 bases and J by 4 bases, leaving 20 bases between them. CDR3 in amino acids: CASSEQTGRALYGYTF. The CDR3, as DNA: TGTGCCAGCAGCGAACAAACAGGCCGGGCTCTCTATGGCTACACCTTC. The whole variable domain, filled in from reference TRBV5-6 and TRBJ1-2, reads DAGVTQSPTHLIKTRGQQVTLRCSPKSGHDTVSWYQQALGQGPQFIFQYYEEEERQRGNFPDRFSGHQFPNYSSELNVNALLLGDSALYLCASSEQTGRALYGYTFGSGTRLTVV.

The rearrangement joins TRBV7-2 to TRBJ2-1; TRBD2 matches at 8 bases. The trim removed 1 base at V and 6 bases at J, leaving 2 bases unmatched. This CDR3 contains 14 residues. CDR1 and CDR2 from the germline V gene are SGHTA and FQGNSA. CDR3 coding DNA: TGTGCCAGCAGCTTAGGAGCGGGGGCCAATGAGCAGTTCTTC. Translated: CASSLGAGANEQFF. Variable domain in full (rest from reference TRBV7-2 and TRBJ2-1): GAGVSQSPSNKVTEKGKDVELRCDPISGHTALYWYRQSLGQGLEFLIYFQGNSAPDKSGLPSDRFSAERTGGSVSTLTIQRTQQEDSAVYLCASSLGAGANEQFFGPGTRLTVL.

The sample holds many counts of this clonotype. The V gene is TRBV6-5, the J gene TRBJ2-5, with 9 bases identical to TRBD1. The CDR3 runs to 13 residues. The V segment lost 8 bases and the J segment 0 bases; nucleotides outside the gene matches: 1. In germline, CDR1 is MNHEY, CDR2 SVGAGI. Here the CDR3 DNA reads TGTGCCAGCGGGGACAGGGACCAAGAGACCCAGTACTTC. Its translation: CASGDRDQETQYF.

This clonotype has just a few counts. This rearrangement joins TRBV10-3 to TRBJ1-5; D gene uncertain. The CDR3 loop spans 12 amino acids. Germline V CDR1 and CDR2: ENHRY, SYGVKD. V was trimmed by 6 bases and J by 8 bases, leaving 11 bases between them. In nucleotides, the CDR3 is TGTGCCATCAGGGACGAGGGAAAGCCCCAGCATTTT. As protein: CAIRDEGKPQHF.

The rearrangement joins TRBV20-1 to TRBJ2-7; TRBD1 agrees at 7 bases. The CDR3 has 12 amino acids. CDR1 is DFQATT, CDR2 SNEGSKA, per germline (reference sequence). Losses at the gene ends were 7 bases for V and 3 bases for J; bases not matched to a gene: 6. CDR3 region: CSGQGRYYEQYF. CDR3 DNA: TGCAGTGGACAGGGCAGGTACTACGAGCAGTACTTC.

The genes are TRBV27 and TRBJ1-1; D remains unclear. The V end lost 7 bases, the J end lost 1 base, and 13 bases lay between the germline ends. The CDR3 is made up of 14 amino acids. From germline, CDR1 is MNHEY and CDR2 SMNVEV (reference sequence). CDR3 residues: CASNNRAGNTEAFF. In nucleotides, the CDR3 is TGTGCCAGCAATAACCGGGCAGGGAACACTGAAGCTTTCTTT.

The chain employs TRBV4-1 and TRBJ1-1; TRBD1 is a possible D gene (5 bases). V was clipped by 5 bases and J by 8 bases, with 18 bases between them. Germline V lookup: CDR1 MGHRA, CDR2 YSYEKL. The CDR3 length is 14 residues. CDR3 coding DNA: TGCGCCAGCAGCTTCTTCGGGGGAATTTCCGAAGCTTTCTTT. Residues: CASSFFGGISEAFF.

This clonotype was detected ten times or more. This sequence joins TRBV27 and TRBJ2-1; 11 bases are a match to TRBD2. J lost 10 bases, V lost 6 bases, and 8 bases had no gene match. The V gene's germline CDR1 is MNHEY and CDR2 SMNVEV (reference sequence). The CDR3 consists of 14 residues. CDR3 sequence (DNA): TGTGCCAGCAGATGGACTAGCGGGCCCCCAGAGCAGTTCTTC. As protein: CASRWTSGPPEQFF.

DNA of the CDR3: TGTGCCAGCAGTCCACAGGGTCCCAGCGGCTACACCTTC. Translation: CASSPQGPSGYTF. The chain couples TRBV6-2 or TRBV6-3 to TRBJ1-2; D is possibly TRBD1 (6 bases). Germline-derived CDR1 and CDR2 are MNHEY and SVGEGT. The CDR3 is 13 residues long. The germline V and J ends were trimmed by 5 bases and 8 bases, with 15 bases remaining between them.

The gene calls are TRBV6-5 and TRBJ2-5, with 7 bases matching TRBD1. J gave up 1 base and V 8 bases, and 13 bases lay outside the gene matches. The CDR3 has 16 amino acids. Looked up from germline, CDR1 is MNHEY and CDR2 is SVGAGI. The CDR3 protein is CASGQAPRGSQETQYF. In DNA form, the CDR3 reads TGTGCCAGCGGACAGGCCCCCCGGGGAAGCCAAGAGACCCAGTACTTC.

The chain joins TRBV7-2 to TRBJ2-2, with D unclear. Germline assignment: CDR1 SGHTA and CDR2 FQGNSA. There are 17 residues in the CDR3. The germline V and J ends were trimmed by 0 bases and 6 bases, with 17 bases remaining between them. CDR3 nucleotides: TGTGCCAGCAGCTTAGCTCATATTGTCATTAGTCCCGGGGAGCTGTTTTTT. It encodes CASSLAHIVISPGELFF.

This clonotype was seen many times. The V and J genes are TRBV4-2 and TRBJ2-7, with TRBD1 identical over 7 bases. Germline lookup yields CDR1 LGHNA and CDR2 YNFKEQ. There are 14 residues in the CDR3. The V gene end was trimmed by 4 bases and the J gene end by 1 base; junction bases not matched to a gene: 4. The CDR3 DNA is TGTGCCAGCAGCCGACCGGGACAGTCCTACGAGCAGTACTTC. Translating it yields CASSRPGQSYEQYF.

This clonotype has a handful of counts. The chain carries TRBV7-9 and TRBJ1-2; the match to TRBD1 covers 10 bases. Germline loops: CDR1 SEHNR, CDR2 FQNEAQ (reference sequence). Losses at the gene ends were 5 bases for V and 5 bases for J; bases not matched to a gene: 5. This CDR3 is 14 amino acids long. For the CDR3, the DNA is TGTGCCAGCAGCCCCCCGGGACAGGGGTATGGCTACACCTTC. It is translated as CASSPPGQGYGYTF.

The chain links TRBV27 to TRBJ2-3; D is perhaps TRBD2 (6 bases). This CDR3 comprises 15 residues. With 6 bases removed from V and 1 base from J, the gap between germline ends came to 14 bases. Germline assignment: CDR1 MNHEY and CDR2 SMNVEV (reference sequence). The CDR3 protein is CASSSGTQRTDTQYF. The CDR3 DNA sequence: TGTGCCAGCAGCTCCGGGACTCAACGCACAGATACGCAGTATTTT.

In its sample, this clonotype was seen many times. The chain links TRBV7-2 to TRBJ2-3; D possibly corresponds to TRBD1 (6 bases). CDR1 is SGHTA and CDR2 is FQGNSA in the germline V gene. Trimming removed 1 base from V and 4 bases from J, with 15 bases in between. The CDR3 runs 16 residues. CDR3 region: CASSLEYRVDADTQYF. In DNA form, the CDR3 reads TGTGCCAGCAGCTTAGAATACAGGGTCGATGCAGATACGCAGTATTTT.

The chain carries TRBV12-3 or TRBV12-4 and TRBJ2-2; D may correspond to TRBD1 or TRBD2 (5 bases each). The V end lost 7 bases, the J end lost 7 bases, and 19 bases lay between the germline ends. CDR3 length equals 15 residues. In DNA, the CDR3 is TGTGCCAGCAACCCCCCGGGTCCAGGGAGCGGGGAGCTGTTTTTT. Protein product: CASNPPGPGSGELFF.

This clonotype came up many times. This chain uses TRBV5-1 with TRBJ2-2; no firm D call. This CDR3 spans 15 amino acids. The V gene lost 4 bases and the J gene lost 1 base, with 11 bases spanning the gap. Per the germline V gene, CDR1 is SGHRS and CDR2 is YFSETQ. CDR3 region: CASSLGQQNTGELFF. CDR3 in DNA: TGCGCCAGCAGCCTAGGTCAACAGAACACCGGGGAGCTGTTTTTT. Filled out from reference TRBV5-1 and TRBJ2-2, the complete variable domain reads KAGVTQTPRYLIKTRGQQVTLSCSPISGHRSVSWYQQTPGQGLQFLFEYFSETQRNKGNFPGRFSGRQFSNSRSEMNVSTLELGDSALYLCASSLGQQNTGELFFGEGSRLTVL.